The 26 T cell receptor beta chains in this list originate from one sample, sequenced in a study of molecular identifiers for immune sequencing clone quantification. MiXCR, run by TCRdb on the PCR reads, gives a single entry per CDR3 protein. The data contain about half a million distinct CDR3 sequences, about 26% of them singletons. Source material: naive CD8+ T cells from blood, with Jurkat cell RNA spiked in. Subset here: FACS-sorted CD8+CD4-CCR7+CD45RA+ naive T cells. These receptors were obtained from a human donor in good health. Some libraries in this study had Jurkat cell RNA spiked in.

This clonotype has a handful of counts. The genes are TRBV7-8 and TRBJ2-5; 11 bases are shared with TRBD1. V was pared by 4 bases and J by 2 bases, with 6 bases of the junction left unmatched. From germline, CDR1 is SGHVS and CDR2 FQNEAQ. The CDR3 runs to 16 residues. The CDR3: CASSSTGTGGQETQYF. DNA for the CDR3: TGTGCCAGCAGCTCAACCGGGACAGGGGGACAAGAGACCCAGTACTTC.

Points on this clonotype: A read error may be the cause here, since a much bigger clone is one base away. The chain joins TRBV4-1 to TRBJ2-7; D is perhaps TRBD1 (6 bases). CDR3 length equals 15 residues. Germline CDR1 MGHRA, CDR2 YSYEKL. The CDR3 loop reads CARSQNDRSSYEQYF. Written as DNA, the CDR3 is TGCGCCCGCAGCCAAAACGACAGGTCCTCCTACGAGCAGTACTTC.

This clonotype was found a few times. The rearrangement uses TRBV20-1 and TRBJ1-3; tentatively, D is TRBD1 (5 bases). V lost 3 bases to trimming and J lost 0 bases, with 9 bases between them. CDR1 and CDR2 from the germline V gene are DFQATT and SNEGSKA (reference sequence). There are 14 residues in the CDR3. The CDR3 is CSARGTNSGNTIYF. CDR3 coding DNA: TGCAGTGCTAGGGGGACCAACTCTGGAAACACCATATATTTT.

V and J are TRBV7-9 and TRBJ2-5; 7 positions match TRBD1. The length of the CDR3 is 14 residues. V lost 5 bases, J lost 3 bases, and 6 bases stayed unmatched. CDR1 SEHNR and CDR2 FQNEAQ come from the germline V gene (reference sequence). This chain's CDR3 is CASSLTTGKETQYF. CDR3 nucleotide sequence: TGTGCCAGCAGCCTAACGACAGGGAAAGAGACCCAGTACTTC.

The chain couples TRBV4-3 to TRBJ2-7, with D possibly TRBD1 on 5 matching bases. V was pared by 0 bases and J by 3 bases, with 15 bases between. This CDR3 region has 16 residues. Germline loops: CDR1 LGHNA, CDR2 YSLEER. CDR3 DNA sequence: TGCGCCAGCAGCCAAGATGTCTGGGGCGTAAACTACGAGCAGTACTTC. It codes for CASSQDVWGVNYEQYF.

A word on this clonotype: Possible read error: a much larger clone is one base away. As DNA, the CDR3 is TGTGCCTGGAGTCGGGGCTATAGCGGGAGTAGCGCAGATACGCAGTATTTT. The encoded protein is CAWSRGYSGSSADTQYF. The rearrangement joins TRBV30 to TRBJ2-3, with 9 positions matching TRBD2. The CDR3 is 17 residues long. Germline CDR1 is GTSNPN and CDR2 is SVGIG (reference sequence). Trimming took 2 bases from V and 4 from J; bases not matched to a gene: 13.

Notes on this clonotype: This may come from a read error, since a much larger clone is one base off. The chain employs TRBV30 and TRBJ1-1; D is undetermined. Germline assignment: CDR1 GTSNPN and CDR2 SVGIG (reference sequence). The length of the CDR3 is 14 residues. The V gene lost 8 bases and the J gene lost 0 bases, with 16 bases spanning the gap. CDR3 in DNA: TGTGCCCGGTACATAGGATCGCTGAACACTGAAGCTTTCTTT. This translates into CARYIGSLNTEAFF.

Only a few counts were recorded for this clonotype. The CDR3 reads CASSSGYGTYEQYF. The CDR3 DNA is TGTGCCAGCAGTTCGGGCTACGGGACCTACGAGCAGTACTTC. V gene TRBV27 combines with J gene TRBJ2-7, with D possibly matching TRBD2 (5 bases). Germline V gene data show CDR1 as MNHEY and CDR2 as SMNVEV (reference sequence). V lost 4 bases, J lost 2 bases, and 12 bases lay in between. This CDR3 has 14 residues.

V is TRBV4-3 and J is TRBJ1-2; D ambiguous. V lost 0 bases and J 3 bases, leaving 11 bases between the germline ends. The CDR3 consists of 15 residues. Germline CDR1 LGHNA, CDR2 YSLEER. The CDR3 loop is CASSQDLKVYYGYTF. CDR3 DNA sequence: TGCGCCAGCAGCCAAGATCTGAAAGTATACTATGGCTACACCTTC.

The genes are TRBV11-1 and TRBJ2-7, with D possibly being TRBD2 (6 bases). Trimming left V 0 bases short and J 0 bases short, with 9 bases between. Per the germline V gene, CDR1 is SGHAT and CDR2 is FQDESV (reference sequence). This CDR3 has 15 amino acids. DNA of the CDR3: TGTGCCAGCAGCTTAGCCGGGGGACCCTCCTACGAGCAGTACTTC. Its protein product is CASSLAGGPSYEQYF.

This clonotype was recorded many times. The chain has TRBV6-6 and TRBJ2-3; TRBD2 agrees at 12 bases. The germline gives CDR1 MNHNY, CDR2 SVGAGI (reference sequence). J was trimmed by 3 bases and V by 7 bases; bases with no gene match: 5. The CDR3 is 15 amino acids. CDR3 amino acids: CASNLLAGGTDTQYF. DNA for the CDR3: TGTGCCAGCAACCTACTAGCGGGGGGTACAGATACGCAGTATTTT.

Worth noting for this clonotype: Being one base from a much bigger clone, this may be a read error. The rearrangement uses TRBV7-2 and TRBJ1-1; D possibly corresponds to TRBD1 (6 bases). This CDR3 spans 15 amino acids. Germline V gene lookup returns CDR1 SGHTA and CDR2 FQGNSA. CDR3 bases: TGTGCCAGCAGCTTAATTACAGGGTCCCTTCGAACGGCTATCTTT. Its translation: CASSLITGSLRTAIF.

This clonotype was recorded at least ten times. The chain uses TRBV12-3 or TRBV12-4 and TRBJ2-4; TRBD2 might be the D (6 bases). Trimming stripped 2 bases from V and 5 bases from J, with 16 bases between. CDR3 length equals 16 residues. The CDR3 DNA reads TGTGCCAGCAGTTTACACCACAAGGGAGGAGAAAACATTCAGTACTTC. This encodes CASSLHHKGGENIQYF.

This clonotype was observed a handful of times. The genes are TRBV19 and TRBJ1-5; D ambiguous. CDR1 is LNHDA, CDR2 SQIVND, per germline (reference sequence). This CDR3 has 13 amino acids. The germline V and J ends were trimmed by 4 bases and 9 bases, with 13 bases remaining between them. This chain's CDR3 is CASSTQTKWPQHF. DNA for the CDR3: TGTGCCAGTAGTACCCAGACTAAATGGCCCCAGCATTTT. The entire variable domain, with the rest obtained from reference TRBV19 and TRBJ1-5, is as follows: DGGITQSPKYLFRKEGQNVTLSCEQNLNHDAMYWYRQDPGQGLRLIYYSQIVNDFQKGDIAEGYSVSREKKESFPLTVTSAQKNPTAFYLCASSTQTKWPQHFGDGTRLSIL.

This clonotype has only a few counts. The chain links TRBV27 to TRBJ2-3; TRBD2 matches at 10 bases. The germline CDR1 and CDR2 sequences are MNHEY and SMNVEV (reference sequence). This CDR3 is built from 16 residues. V shed 7 bases, J shed 3 bases, and the junction held 10 bases outside the gene matches. The CDR3 protein is CASTFKAGGETDTQYF. In DNA form, the CDR3 reads TGTGCCAGCACATTTAAAGCGGGGGGGGAAACAGATACGCAGTATTTT.

In its sample, this clonotype was seen a few times. V usage is TRBV20-1 and J usage is TRBJ1-4; the D is unclear. V was clipped by 0 bases and J by 3 bases, with 8 bases between them. Germline CDR1 DFQATT, CDR2 SNEGSKA (reference sequence). CDR3 length: 14 residues. This chain's CDR3 is CSARDGSPNEKLFF. In DNA form, the CDR3 reads TGCAGTGCTAGAGATGGAAGTCCTAATGAAAAACTGTTTTTT.

V usage is TRBV4-2 and J usage is TRBJ2-3; D remains unclear. The CDR3 has 16 residues. Trimming stripped 0 bases from V and 3 bases from J, with 13 bases between. Germline V gene lookup returns CDR1 LGHNA and CDR2 YNFKEQ. The CDR3 DNA follows: TGTGCCAGCAGCCAAGATTCAGCCCTAGGGACAGATACGCAGTATTTT. It is translated as CASSQDSALGTDTQYF.

The gene calls are TRBV5-6 and TRBJ2-5, with 11 bases that match TRBD1. The germline CDR1 and CDR2 sequences are SGHDT and YYEEEE. Trimming removed 1 base from V and 4 bases from J; junction bases left unmatched: 6. This CDR3 region has 16 residues. The DNA for the CDR3 is TGTGCCAGCAGCTTGCGTGGGACAGGGGGACGAGAGACCCAGTACTTC. It translates to CASSLRGTGGRETQYF.

This clonotype was detected only a few times. The J gene is TRBJ2-3, the V gene TRBV7-9; D possibly matches TRBD1 or TRBD2 (5 bases each). The germline gives CDR1 SEHNR, CDR2 FQNEAQ (reference sequence). The V end lost 7 bases, the J end lost 9 bases, and 11 bases lay between the germline ends. The CDR3 extends over 11 amino acids. The CDR3: CASNPEGTQYF. CDR3 nucleotide sequence: TGTGCCAGCAACCCCGAGGGGACGCAGTATTTT.

The chain employs TRBV6-2 or TRBV6-3 and TRBJ2-1; 10 nucleotides agree with TRBD2. The trim removed 2 bases at V and 5 bases at J, leaving 6 bases unmatched. Germline V gives CDR1 MNHEY, CDR2 SVGEGT. The CDR3 is 16 residues long. CDR3: CASSYGASGGNNEQFF. CDR3 DNA sequence: TGTGCCAGCAGTTACGGGGCTAGCGGGGGTAACAATGAGCAGTTCTTC.

For this clonotype: A clone one base away is much larger, so this may be a read error. The rearrangement links TRBV4-3 to TRBJ2-7, with D uncertain. The CDR3 length is 16 residues. Germline CDR1 reads LGHNA; CDR2 reads YSLEER. The CDR3 loop is CVSSQDSNPRSYEQYF. Written as DNA, the CDR3 is TGCGTCAGCAGCCAAGATAGCAACCCCCGGTCCTACGAGCAGTACTTC.

The chain links TRBV2 to TRBJ2-1; D gene uncertain. Germline CDR1 is SNHLY and CDR2 is FYNNEI. This CDR3 region has 11 residues. V shed 10 bases and J shed 12 bases, with 16 bases lying between them. The CDR3 is CATRLGLGQFF. The DNA of the CDR3 is TGTGCCACCCGGTTGGGTCTAGGGCAGTTCTTC.

The V call is TRBV28, the J call TRBJ2-2; D gene unclear. CDR1 is MDHEN and CDR2 is SYDVKM in the germline V gene. V was shortened by 6 bases and J by 6 bases, with 17 bases between the two germline ends. The CDR3 is made up of 15 amino acids. The DNA for the CDR3 is TGTGCCAGCAGGGCTATAGGGTTTATGGCCGGGGAGCTGTTTTTT. Protein sequence: CASRAIGFMAGELFF.

Comment on this clonotype: A much more abundant neighbour one base away suggests this may be a read error. The chain is built from TRBV28 and TRBJ1-1, with 8 bases lining up with TRBD1. Per germline, CDR1 MDHEN and CDR2 SYDVKM. The CDR3 extends over 16 amino acids. Written as DNA, the CDR3 is TGTGCCAGCAGTTTCCCCGTGGGACAGGCGTGGACTGCAGCTTTCTTT. Amino acids: CASSFPVGQAWTAAFF.

The chain uses TRBV19 and TRBJ2-2, with D unresolved. CDR1 and CDR2 (germline): LNHDA, SQIVND (reference sequence). This CDR3 has 15 residues. Trimming took off 3 bases at V and 6 bases at J, with 14 bases between the two ends. The DNA of the CDR3 is TGTGCCAGTAGTATGGCGGTCCGTTCCTCCGGGGAGCTGTTTTTT. It codes for CASSMAVRSSGELFF.

This clonotype has a handful of counts. The rearrangement links TRBV4-3 to TRBJ2-7; possibly TRBD1 or TRBD2 for D (5 bases each). CDR3 length: 15 residues. V was shortened by 4 bases and J by 3 bases, with 16 bases between the two germline ends. CDR1 LGHNA and CDR2 YSLEER come from the germline V gene. The CDR3 region is CASSLERTGLYEQYF. CDR3 sequence (DNA): TGCGCCAGCAGCCTAGAGAGGACGGGGCTCTACGAGCAGTACTTC.